This T cell receptor (beta chain) was captured by sequencing in a study of Ad26.COV2.S vaccination and SARS-CoV-2 variants. Study at large: The authors gave Ad26.COV2.S intramuscularly, either once or twice 56 days apart.

The table came from immunoSEQ multiplex PCR; TCRdb's copy has only in-frame clones and leaves some out. The profile shows more than 350,000 clones, 80% to 95% of them singletons. Per the germline V gene, CDR1 is SGHTS and CDR2 is YDEGEE. This CDR3 is built from 16 residues. V dropped 4 bases and J dropped 3; count of bases not matched to a gene: 5. Broader study findings: The TCR breadth and depth analyses may have produced an underestimate of total T cell responses.

As regards this clone: Its specificity is unknown.

Treatment described: around 19 received Ad26.COV2.S at low or high dose, single or two shots; about five received placebo; per-sample allocation not given. All samples were drawn on day 63, counting from the first vaccine or placebo injection. The chain carries TRBV5-8 and TRBJ2-3; 13 bases match TRBD2. The source was peripheral blood, collected in a trial of Ad26.COV2.S vaccine versus placebo. The sequence came from a person aged 18-65 years who received the Ad26.COV2.S COVID-19 vaccine or a placebo. CDR3: CASSGLAGVGTDTQYF. CDR3 nucleotides: TGTGCCAGCAGCGGACTAGCGGGAGTGGGAACAGATACGCAGTATTTT.